This TCR beta chain was found in a study of OX40 agonist ivuxolimab in advanced cancers. Across the whole study: Three patients got partial responses; one had hepatocellular carcinoma and two had cutaneous melanoma.

CDR1 SEHNR and CDR2 FQNEAQ come from the germline V gene (reference sequence). V was trimmed by 2 bases and J by 1 base, leaving 8 bases between them. This CDR3 has 14 residues. The assay was immunoSEQ multiplex PCR, and TCRdb's table has in-frame clones only and misses some. The data hold approximately 54,000 clones, with 80% to 95% observed a single time. The sequence was collected from an adult with an advanced solid tumor such as melanoma, head and neck, liver or kidney cancer. The sequenced sample was CD4+ or CD8+ T cells sorted from blood, obtained in a trial of the OX40 agonist ivuxolimab. The V call is TRBV7-9, the J call TRBJ1-1; D is ambiguous. As DNA, the CDR3 is TGTGCCAGCAGCTTACGGCAGACGAACACTGAAGCTTTCTTT. It specifies CASSLRQTNTEAFF.